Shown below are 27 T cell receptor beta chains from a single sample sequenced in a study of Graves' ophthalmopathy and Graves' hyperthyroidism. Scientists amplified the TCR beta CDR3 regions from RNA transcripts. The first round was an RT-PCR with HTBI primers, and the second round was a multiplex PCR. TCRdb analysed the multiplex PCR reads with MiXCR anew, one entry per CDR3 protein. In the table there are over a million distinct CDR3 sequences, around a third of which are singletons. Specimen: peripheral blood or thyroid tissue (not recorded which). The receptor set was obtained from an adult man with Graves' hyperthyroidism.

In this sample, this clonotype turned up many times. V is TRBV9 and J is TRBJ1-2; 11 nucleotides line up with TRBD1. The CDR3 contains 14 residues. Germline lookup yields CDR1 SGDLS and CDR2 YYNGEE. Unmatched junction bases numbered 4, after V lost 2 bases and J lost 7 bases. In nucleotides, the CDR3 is TGTGCCAGCAGCGTTGGGACAGGGGGGTTTGGCTACACCTTC. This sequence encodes CASSVGTGGFGYTF.

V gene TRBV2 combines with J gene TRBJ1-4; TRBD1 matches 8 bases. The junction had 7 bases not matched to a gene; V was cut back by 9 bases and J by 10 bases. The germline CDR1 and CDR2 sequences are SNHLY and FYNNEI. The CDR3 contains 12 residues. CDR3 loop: CARGTGRGKLFF. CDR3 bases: TGTGCCAGAGGGACAGGTCGGGGAAAACTGTTTTTT.

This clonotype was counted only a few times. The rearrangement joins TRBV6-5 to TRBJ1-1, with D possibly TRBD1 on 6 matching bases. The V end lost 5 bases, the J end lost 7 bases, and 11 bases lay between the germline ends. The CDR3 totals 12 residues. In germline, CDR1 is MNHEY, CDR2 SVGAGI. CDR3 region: CASSRQDYEAFF. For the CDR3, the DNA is TGTGCCAGCAGTCGACAGGACTATGAAGCTTTCTTT.

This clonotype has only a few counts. The chain's CDR3 is CSAPLGGGLALAETQYF. The CDR3 DNA reads as TGCAGTGCCCCCCTCGGGGGGGGACTAGCCTTAGCGGAGACCCAGTACTTC. The chain joins TRBV20-1 to TRBJ2-5; 9 bases map to TRBD2. Germline CDR1 DFQATT, CDR2 SNEGSKA (reference sequence). J lost 5 bases, V lost 6 bases, and 19 bases had no gene match. The CDR3 sequence is 17 residues long.

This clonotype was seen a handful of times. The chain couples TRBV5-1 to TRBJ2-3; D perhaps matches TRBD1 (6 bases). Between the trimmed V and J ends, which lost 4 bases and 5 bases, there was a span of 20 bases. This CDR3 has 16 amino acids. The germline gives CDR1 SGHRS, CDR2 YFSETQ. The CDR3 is CASSQGHLLVGDTQYF. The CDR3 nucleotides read TGCGCCAGCAGCCAGGGACATCTACTTGTCGGAGATACGCAGTATTTT.

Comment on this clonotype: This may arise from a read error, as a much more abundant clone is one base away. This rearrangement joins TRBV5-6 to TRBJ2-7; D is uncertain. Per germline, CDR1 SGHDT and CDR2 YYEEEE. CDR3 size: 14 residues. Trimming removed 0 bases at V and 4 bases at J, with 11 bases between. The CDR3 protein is CASSLGGMRYEQYF. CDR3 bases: TGTGCCAGCAGCTTGGGGGGAATGAGGTACGAGCAGTACTTC.

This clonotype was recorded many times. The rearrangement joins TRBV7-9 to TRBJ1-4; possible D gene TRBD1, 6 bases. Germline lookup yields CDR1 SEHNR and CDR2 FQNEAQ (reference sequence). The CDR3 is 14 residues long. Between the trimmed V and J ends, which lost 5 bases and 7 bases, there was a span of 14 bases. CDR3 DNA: TGTGCCAGCAGCCCCGGGGGCTGGGGTGAAAAACTGTTTTTT. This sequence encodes CASSPGGWGEKLFF.

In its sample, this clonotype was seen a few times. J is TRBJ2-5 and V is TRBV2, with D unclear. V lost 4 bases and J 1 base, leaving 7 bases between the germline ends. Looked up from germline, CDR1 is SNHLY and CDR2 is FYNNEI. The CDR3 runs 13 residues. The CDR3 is CASSGYTQETQYF. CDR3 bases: TGTGCCAGCAGTGGCTACACCCAAGAGACCCAGTACTTC.

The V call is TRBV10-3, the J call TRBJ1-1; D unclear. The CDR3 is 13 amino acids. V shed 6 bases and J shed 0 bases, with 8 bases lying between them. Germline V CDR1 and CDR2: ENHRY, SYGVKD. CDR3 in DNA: TGTGCCATCAGCCGCCGAGTGAACACTGAAGCTTTCTTT. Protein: CAISRRVNTEAFF.

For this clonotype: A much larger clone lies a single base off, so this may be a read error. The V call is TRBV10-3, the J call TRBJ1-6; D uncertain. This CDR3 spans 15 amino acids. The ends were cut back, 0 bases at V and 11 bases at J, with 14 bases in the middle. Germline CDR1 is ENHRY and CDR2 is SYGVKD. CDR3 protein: CAISESGNGRPPLHF. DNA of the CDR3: TGTGCCATCAGTGAGTCGGGTAACGGTCGACCACCCCTCCACTTT.

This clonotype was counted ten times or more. This CDR3 reads CASSVPGTNTGELFF. CDR3 nucleotide sequence: TGCGCCAGCAGTGTTCCAGGGACGAACACCGGGGAGCTGTTTTTT. The gene calls are TRBV10-2 and TRBJ2-2; D possibly corresponds to TRBD1 (5 bases). There are 15 residues in the CDR3. The ends were cut back, 4 bases at V and 0 bases at J, with 9 bases in the middle. The germline gives CDR1 WSHSY, CDR2 SAAADI.

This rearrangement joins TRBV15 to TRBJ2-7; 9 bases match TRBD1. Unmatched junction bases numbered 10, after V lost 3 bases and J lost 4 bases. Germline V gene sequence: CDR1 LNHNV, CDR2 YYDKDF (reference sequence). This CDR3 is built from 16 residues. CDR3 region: CATSRLPRDREYEQYF. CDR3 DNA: TGTGCCACCAGCAGGCTACCCCGGGACAGGGAATACGAGCAGTACTTC.

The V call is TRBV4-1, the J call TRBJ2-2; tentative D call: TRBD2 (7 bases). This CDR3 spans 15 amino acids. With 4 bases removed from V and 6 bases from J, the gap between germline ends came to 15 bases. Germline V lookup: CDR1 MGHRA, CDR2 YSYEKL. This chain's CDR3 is CASSPSPGGSGELFF. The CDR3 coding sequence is TGCGCCAGCAGCCCCTCCCCGGGGGGCTCCGGGGAGCTGTTTTTT.

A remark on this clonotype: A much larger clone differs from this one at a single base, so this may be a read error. CDR3 nucleotide sequence: TGTGCCAGCAGCGGTATAAGACAGAGAGAGGCCCAGTACTTC. This sequence encodes CASSGIRQREAQYF. This rearrangement joins TRBV2 to TRBJ2-5, with TRBD1 as a possible D gene (5 bases). This CDR3 is 14 amino acids long. Germline V CDR1 and CDR2: SNHLY, FYNNEI.

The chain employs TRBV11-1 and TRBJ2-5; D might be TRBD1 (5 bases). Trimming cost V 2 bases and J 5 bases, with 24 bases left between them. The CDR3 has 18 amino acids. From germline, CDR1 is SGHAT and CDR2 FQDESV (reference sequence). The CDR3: CASSLSSLIRVQTETQYF. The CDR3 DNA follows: TGTGCCAGCAGCTTATCCTCCTTGATCAGGGTTCAAACGGAGACCCAGTACTTC.

In DNA, the CDR3 is TGTGCCAGTAGCAGGACAGATACACAAGAGACCCAGTACTTC. It codes for CASSRTDTQETQYF. The chain recombines TRBV19 with TRBJ2-5, with D possibly being TRBD1 (6 bases). V gave up 6 bases and J gave up 2 bases, with 13 bases separating them. The CDR3 is 14 residues long. Germline CDR1 and CDR2: LNHDA and SQIVND (reference sequence).

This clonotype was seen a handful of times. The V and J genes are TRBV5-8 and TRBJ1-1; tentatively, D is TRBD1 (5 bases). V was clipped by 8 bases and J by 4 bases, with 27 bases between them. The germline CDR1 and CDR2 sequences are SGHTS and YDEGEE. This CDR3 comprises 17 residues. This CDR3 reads CASLSSPTGIGSTEAFF. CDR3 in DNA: TGTGCCAGTCTAAGCTCCCCTACAGGAATCGGAAGCACTGAAGCTTTCTTT.

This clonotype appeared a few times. The CDR3 coding sequence is TGTGCCAGCAGTCCCAACCTTGGCAATCAGCCCCAGCATTTT. This gives the protein CASSPNLGNQPQHF. V is TRBV6-5 and J is TRBJ1-5, with no clear D. Germline CDR1 reads MNHEY; CDR2 reads SVGAGI. CDR3 length equals 14 residues. The V gene lost 5 bases and the J gene lost 2 bases, with 10 bases spanning the gap.

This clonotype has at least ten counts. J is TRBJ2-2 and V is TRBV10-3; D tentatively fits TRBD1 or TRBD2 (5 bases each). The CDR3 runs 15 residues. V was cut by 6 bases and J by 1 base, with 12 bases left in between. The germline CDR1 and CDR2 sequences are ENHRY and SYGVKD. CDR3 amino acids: CAIRDGTRNTGELFF. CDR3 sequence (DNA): TGTGCCATCAGAGATGGGACGAGGAACACCGGGGAGCTGTTTTTT.

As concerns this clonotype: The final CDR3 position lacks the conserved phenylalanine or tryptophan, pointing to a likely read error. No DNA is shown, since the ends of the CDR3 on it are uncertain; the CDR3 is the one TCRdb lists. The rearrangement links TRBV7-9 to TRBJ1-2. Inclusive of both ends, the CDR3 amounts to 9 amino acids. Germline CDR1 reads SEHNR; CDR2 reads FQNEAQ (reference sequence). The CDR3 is CASMGAGGP.

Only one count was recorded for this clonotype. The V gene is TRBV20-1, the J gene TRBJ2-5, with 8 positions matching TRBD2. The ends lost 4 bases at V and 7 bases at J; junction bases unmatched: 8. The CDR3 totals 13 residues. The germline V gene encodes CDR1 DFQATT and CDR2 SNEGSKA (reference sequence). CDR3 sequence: CSAIAGTRGTQYF. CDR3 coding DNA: TGCAGTGCTATAGCGGGGACTAGGGGGACCCAGTACTTC.

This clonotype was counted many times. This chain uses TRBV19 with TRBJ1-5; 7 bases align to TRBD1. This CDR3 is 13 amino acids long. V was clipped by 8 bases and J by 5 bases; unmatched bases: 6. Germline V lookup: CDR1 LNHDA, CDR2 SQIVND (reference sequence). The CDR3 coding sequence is TGTGCCAGTGTTACAGGGGCATATCAGCCCCAGCATTTT. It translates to CASVTGAYQPQHF.

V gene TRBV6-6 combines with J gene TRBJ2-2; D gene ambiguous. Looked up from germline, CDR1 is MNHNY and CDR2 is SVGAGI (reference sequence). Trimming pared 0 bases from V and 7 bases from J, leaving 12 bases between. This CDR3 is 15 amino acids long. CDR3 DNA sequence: TGTGCCAGCAGTTACTCGAAACGCGGTGTCGGGGAGCTGTTTTTT. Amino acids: CASSYSKRGVGELFF.

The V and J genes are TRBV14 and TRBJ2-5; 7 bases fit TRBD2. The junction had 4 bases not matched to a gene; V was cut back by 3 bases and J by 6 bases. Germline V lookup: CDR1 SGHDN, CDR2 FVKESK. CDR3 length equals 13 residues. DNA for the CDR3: TGTGCCAGCAGCCAGCGGGAGCAACAGACCCAGTACTTC. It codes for CASSQREQQTQYF.

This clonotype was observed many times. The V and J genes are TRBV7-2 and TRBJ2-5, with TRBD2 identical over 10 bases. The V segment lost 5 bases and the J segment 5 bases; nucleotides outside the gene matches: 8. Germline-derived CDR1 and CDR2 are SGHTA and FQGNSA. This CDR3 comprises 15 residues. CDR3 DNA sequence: TGTGCCAGCAGCCCTCTAGCGGGGGCTCGGGAGACCCAGTACTTC. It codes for CASSPLAGARETQYF.

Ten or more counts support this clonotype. CDR3 DNA sequence: TGTGCCAGCAGCGCTAGGGGACAGGTGGGCGATGGCTACACCTTC. It specifies CASSARGQVGDGYTF. This chain links TRBV2 with TRBJ1-2, with 8 bases matching TRBD1. The CDR3 runs 15 residues. CDR1 is SNHLY, CDR2 FYNNEI, per germline. The ends lost 6 bases at V and 6 bases at J; junction bases unmatched: 12.

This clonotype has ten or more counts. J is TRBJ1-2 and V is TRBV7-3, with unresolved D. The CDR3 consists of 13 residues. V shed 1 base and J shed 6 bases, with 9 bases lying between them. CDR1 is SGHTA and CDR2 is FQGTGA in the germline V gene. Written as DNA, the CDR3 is TGTGCCAGCAGCTTAAGAGGGAGTGATGGCTACACCTTC. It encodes CASSLRGSDGYTF.